What follows is one T cell receptor (beta chain) and its context. The entry originates in a study of Ad26.COV2.S vaccination and SARS-CoV-2 variants. The overall study: The donor was enrolled in the Ad26.COV2.S arm of the COV1001 trial. Dosing was one shot or two shots 56 days apart.

Method: immunoSEQ multiplex PCR; TCRdb's copy keeps in-frame clones and lacks some. The sample yields fewer than 400,000 clones, 90% seen once. Sample treatment: roughly 18 received Ad26.COV2.S at low or high dose, single or two shots; roughly five received placebo; per-sample allocation not given. Sampling was done on day 63 after the first vaccine or placebo injection. This adult donor, from Boston, was 18-55 years old. With 3 bases removed from V and 4 bases from J, the gap between germline ends came to 9 bases. Per germline, CDR1 SGHAT and CDR2 FQNNGV. The CDR3 has 14 residues. This TCR derives from a person aged 18 to 65 who received the Ad26.COV2.S COVID-19 vaccine or a placebo. The sequenced sample was peripheral blood, obtained in a trial of Ad26.COV2.S vaccine versus placebo. The chain is built from TRBV11-2 and TRBJ1-4; the D is unclear. CDR3 bases: TGTGCCAGCAGCTTTCCAGAGCTTAATGAAAAACTGTTTTTT. Amino acid sequence: CASSFPELNEKLFF.